The 8 T cell receptor beta chains given below trace back to one sample, sequenced in a study of blood T cells in healthy people across ages. Then a second PCR, running about 6 to 12 cycles, was carried out with a sample-barcoded 5' primer and a J-beta primer mix. A single record per CDR3 protein comes from TCRdb applying MiXCR to the 5' RACE reads. The table lists 500,000 to 700,000 distinct CDR3 sequences, approximately 30% of them singletons, with approximately 14% in the top ten. Sequenced: blood. The origin of the receptors is a woman older than 75 in good health.

This clonotype was detected many times. J is TRBJ2-5 and V is TRBV5-5, with D possibly matching TRBD1 (5 bases). The length of the CDR3 is 14 residues. Per the germline V gene, CDR1 is SGHKS and CDR2 is YYEKEE (reference sequence). With 3 bases removed from V and 5 bases from J, the gap between germline ends came to 14 bases. The CDR3 region is CASSWAKGYETQYF. Written as DNA, the CDR3 is TGTGCCAGCAGCTGGGCCAAGGGGTACGAGACCCAGTACTTC.

On this clonotype itself: A much larger clonotype is one base distant, so this may be a read error. The chain is built from TRBV2 and TRBJ2-3; D unresolved. This CDR3 has 15 amino acids. The germline CDR1 and CDR2 sequences are SNHLY and FYNNEI. Trimming removed 5 bases from V and 2 bases from J, with 14 bases in between. CDR3 loop: CASSSTDRNTDTQYF. The CDR3 DNA sequence: TGTGCCAGCAGTAGCACGGACCGTAACACAGATACGCAGTATTTT.

The V gene is TRBV27, the J gene TRBJ1-4; D is uncertain. The CDR3 extends over 13 amino acids. Germline assignment: CDR1 MNHEY and CDR2 SMNVEV (reference sequence). The ends were cut back, 3 bases at V and 6 bases at J, with 8 bases in the middle. DNA of the CDR3: TGTGCCAGCAGTTTCCAGACGCATGAAAAACTGTTTTTT. Translating it yields CASSFQTHEKLFF.

The V call is TRBV7-3, the J call TRBJ1-1; D may be TRBD1 (5 bases). CDR3 length: 13 residues. Per the germline V gene, CDR1 is SGHTA and CDR2 is FQGTGA. The ends were cut back, 1 base at V and 7 bases at J, with 10 bases in the middle. The CDR3 loop is CASSLSMGLEAFF. CDR3 in DNA: TGTGCCAGCAGCTTAAGCATGGGACTTGAAGCTTTCTTT.

This rearrangement joins TRBV2 to TRBJ1-5; weak D call: TRBD1 (5 bases). V was shortened by 7 bases and J by 0 bases, with 19 bases between the two germline ends. This CDR3 is built from 17 residues. The V gene's germline CDR1 is SNHLY and CDR2 FYNNEI. The CDR3 DNA reads as TGTGCCAGCACCTGGGACGGCGAAGGGTATAGCAATCAGCCCCAGCATTTT. It is translated as CASTWDGEGYSNQPQHF.

To note about this clonotype: A read error may explain this, as a much larger clone is one base away. The chain is built from TRBV20-1 and TRBJ2-7; no clear D. Germline CDR1 is DFQATT and CDR2 is SNEGSKA (reference sequence). This CDR3 is 13 amino acids long. The CDR3 sequence: CCARAEITYEQYF. The CDR3, as DNA: TGCTGTGCTAGAGCAGAGATTACCTACGAGCAGTACTTC.

V usage is TRBV3-1 and J usage is TRBJ1-1; D not certain. This CDR3 contains 13 residues. The V end lost 0 bases, the J end lost 7 bases, and 9 bases lay between the germline ends. Germline V lookup: CDR1 LGHDT, CDR2 YNNKEL (reference sequence). CDR3 protein: CASSQDWGYEAFF. CDR3 sequence (DNA): TGTGCCAGCAGCCAAGATTGGGGTTATGAAGCTTTCTTT.

Worth noting for this clonotype: This may arise from a read error, as a much more abundant clone is one base away. The chain is built from TRBV4-2 and TRBJ2-5; 11 nucleotides line up with TRBD2. The V gene's germline CDR1 is LGHNA and CDR2 YNFKEQ. The V segment lost 0 bases and the J segment 11 bases; nucleotides outside the gene matches: 14. This CDR3 region has 17 residues. CDR3 in amino acids: CASSQDPGTSGLNEQYF. CDR3 DNA: TGTGCCAGCAGCCAAGATCCCGGGACTAGCGGTTTAAATGAGCAGTACTTC.